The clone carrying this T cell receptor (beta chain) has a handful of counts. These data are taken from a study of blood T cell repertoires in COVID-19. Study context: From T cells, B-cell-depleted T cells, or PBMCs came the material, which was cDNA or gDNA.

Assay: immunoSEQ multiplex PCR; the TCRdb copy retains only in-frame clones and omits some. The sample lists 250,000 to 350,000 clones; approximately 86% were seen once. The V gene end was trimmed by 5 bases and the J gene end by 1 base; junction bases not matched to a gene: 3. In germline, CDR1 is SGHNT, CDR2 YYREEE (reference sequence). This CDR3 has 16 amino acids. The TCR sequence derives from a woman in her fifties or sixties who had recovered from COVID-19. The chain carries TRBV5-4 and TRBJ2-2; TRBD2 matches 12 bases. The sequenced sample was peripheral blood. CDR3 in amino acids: CASSKGLAGNTGELFF. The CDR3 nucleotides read TGTGCCAGCAGTAAGGGACTAGCGGGGAACACCGGGGAGCTGTTTTTT.